Presented here are 16 T cell receptor beta chains from one specimen sequenced in a study of post-analysis software for immune sequencing data. Antigens of these TCRs are unknown. Unique molecular identifiers were carried by the TCR beta cDNA libraries. One entry per CDR3 protein results from TCRdb running MiXCR on the PCR reads. The sample contains roughly 800,000 distinct CDR3 sequences, around 45% of which appear only once. Overall study results and limits: Roughly 5 TRBV segments occurring more often in patients than controls included TRBV5-6, TRBV5-1 and TRBV20-1.

Sequencing used blood. Receptors originate from a girl aged 5 to 17 with multiple sclerosis.

In this sample, this clonotype turned up a few times. The chain uses TRBV4-2 and TRBJ2-5; 8 nucleotides match TRBD2. CDR1 and CDR2 (germline): LGHNA, YNFKEQ. The length of the CDR3 is 15 residues. V shed 4 bases and J 2 bases; nucleotides not matched to a gene: 6. DNA for the CDR3: TGTGCCAGCAGCCGAGAACTAGCGGATCAAGAGACCCAGTACTTC. This sequence encodes CASSRELADQETQYF.

Note on this clonotype: Its ends do not fully match the called genes, so a read error is possible. The rearrangement uses TRBV4-2 and TRBJ2-7; tentatively, D is TRBD1 (5 bases). CDR1 is LGHNA and CDR2 is YNFKEQ in the germline V gene. The CDR3 runs to 14 residues. This chain's CDR3 is CASSQDKRSYGQYF. As DNA, the CDR3 is TGTGCCAGCAGCCAGGACAAACGCTCCTACGGGCAGTACTTC.

The gene calls are TRBV5-1 and TRBJ2-5; TRBD1 matches 8 bases. Germline-derived CDR1 and CDR2 are SGHRS and YFSETQ. The CDR3 contains 14 residues. With 0 bases clipped from V and 6 bases from J, the junction kept 4 bases outside the gene matches. The CDR3 region is CASSLGRQGQTQYF. DNA of the CDR3: TGCGCCAGCAGCTTGGGTAGACAGGGGCAGACCCAGTACTTC.

The rearrangement links TRBV12-3 or TRBV12-4 to TRBJ2-7, with 11 bases that match TRBD2. Germline trimming cut 4 bases from V and 1 base from J; bases unmatched to any gene: 0. This CDR3 contains 14 residues. The CDR3: CASSSSGGSYEQYF. The CDR3 bases are TGTGCCAGCAGTTCTAGCGGGGGGTCCTACGAGCAGTACTTC.

J is TRBJ2-5 and V is TRBV20-1; D uncertain. Per germline, CDR1 DFQATT and CDR2 SNEGSKA (reference sequence). The CDR3 runs to 13 residues. Trimming left V 1 base short and J 11 bases short, with 17 bases between. CDR3 DNA sequence: TGCAGTGCTAGAGGACCCCCTATGGAAGAGCAGTACTTC. The encoded protein is CSARGPPMEEQYF.

The chain carries TRBV12-3 or TRBV12-4 and TRBJ2-1; 7 bases match TRBD2. J lost 4 bases, V lost 4 bases, and 7 bases had no gene match. The CDR3 contains 15 residues. This CDR3 is CASSSRLAVYNEQFF. The CDR3 DNA reads as TGTGCCAGCAGTTCCCGGCTAGCGGTTTACAATGAGCAGTTCTTC.

The V and J genes are TRBV7-9 and TRBJ2-2, with D tentatively TRBD2 (5 bases). Trimming removed 2 bases at V and 4 bases at J, with 20 bases between. The CDR3 totals 18 residues. Germline V gene sequence: CDR1 SEHNR, CDR2 FQNEAQ (reference sequence). The CDR3 DNA follows: TGTGCCAGCAGCTTAAGTTCGGTTCGGGCTCGGGGCACCGGGGAGCTGTTTTTT. Protein sequence: CASSLSSVRARGTGELFF.

V gene TRBV6-2 or TRBV6-3 combines with J gene TRBJ2-1; D is possibly TRBD2 (5 bases). The germline gives CDR1 MNHEY, CDR2 SVGEGT. Trimming left V 3 bases short and J 2 bases short, with 14 bases between. CDR3 length: 16 residues. The CDR3 sequence: CASSYPTLAPYNEQFF. The DNA of the CDR3 is TGTGCCAGCAGTTATCCGACGCTAGCCCCCTACAATGAGCAGTTCTTC.

Only a few counts were recorded for this clonotype. The J gene is TRBJ2-1, the V gene TRBV4-2; 8 bases line up with TRBD2. Trimming cost V 2 bases and J 9 bases; bases outside gene matches: 15. Germline V CDR1 and CDR2: LGHNA, YNFKEQ. The CDR3 runs to 17 residues. The CDR3 DNA is TGTGCCAGCAGCCAATTTCCCCGAGCGGGAGTGGGTAGTGAGCAGTTCTTC. This encodes CASSQFPRAGVGSEQFF.

This clonotype has a single count. This chain links TRBV12-3 or TRBV12-4 with TRBJ2-6; perhaps TRBD2 as D (5 bases). V was clipped by 6 bases and J by 3 bases, with 15 bases between them. CDR3 size: 16 residues. CDR3 in DNA: TGTGCCAGCAGCCAAGCAACGGGAAATGGGGCCAACGTCCTGACTTTC. It is translated as CASSQATGNGANVLTF.

The chain carries TRBV7-3 and TRBJ2-5; D tentatively reads TRBD1 or TRBD2 (5 bases each). Trimming cost V 1 base and J 3 bases, with 12 bases left between them. The germline V gene has CDR1 SGHTA and CDR2 FQGTGA. This CDR3 has 15 amino acids. The CDR3 sequence is CASSLMGRTEETQYF. For the CDR3, the DNA is TGTGCCAGCAGCTTAATGGGACGTACAGAAGAGACCCAGTACTTC.

The rearrangement joins TRBV6-2 or TRBV6-3 to TRBJ2-3; no reliable D call. With 6 bases removed from V and 2 bases from J, the gap between germline ends came to 18 bases. Per germline, CDR1 MNHEY and CDR2 SVGEGT. The CDR3 is made up of 16 amino acids. Here the CDR3 DNA reads TGTGCCAGCAGAACACTCGACGGTACTCACACAGATACGCAGTATTTT. Translated, it gives CASRTLDGTHTDTQYF.

The sample holds a few counts of this clonotype. As DNA, the CDR3 is TGTGCCAGCGACCGGGACACCACCCACCAAGAGACCCAGTACTTC. Encoded protein: CASDRDTTHQETQYF. The J gene is TRBJ2-5, the V gene TRBV11-2, with a tentative D call TRBD1 (6 bases). The V end was cut by 8 bases, the J end by 0 bases, with 16 bases between. The germline CDR1 and CDR2 sequences are SGHAT and FQNNGV. The CDR3 extends over 15 amino acids. The whole variable domain, remainder taken from reference TRBV11-2 and TRBJ2-5, is EAGVAQSPRYKIIEKRQSVAFWCNPISGHATLYWYQQILGQGPKLLIQFQNNGVVDDSQLPKDRFSAERLKGVDSTLKIQPAKLEDSAVYLCASDRDTTHQETQYFGPGTRLLVL.

The chain carries TRBV7-9 and TRBJ2-3, with 7 positions matching TRBD2. V dropped 1 base and J dropped 2; count of bases not matched to a gene: 6. The CDR3 extends over 16 amino acids. Germline V gives CDR1 SEHNR, CDR2 FQNEAQ (reference sequence). CDR3 residues: CASSLGLAEITDTQYF. The CDR3, as DNA: TGTGCCAGCAGCTTAGGGCTAGCGGAAATCACAGATACGCAGTATTTT. Supplemented by reference TRBV7-9 and TRBJ2-3, the full variable domain reads DTGVSQNPRHKITKRGQNVTFRCDPISEHNRLYWYRQTLGQGPEFLTYFQNEAQLEKSRLLSDRFSAERPKGSFSTLEIQRTEQGDSAMYLCASSLGLAEITDTQYFGPGTRLTVL.

This clonotype was detected only a few times. This chain uses TRBV20-1 with TRBJ1-1; tentatively, D is TRBD1 (5 bases). V dropped 1 base and J dropped 11 bases, with 14 bases sitting between them. The length of the CDR3 is 12 residues. Germline V CDR1 and CDR2: DFQATT, SNEGSKA (reference sequence). CDR3 in amino acids: CSARARDGFAFF. The CDR3 bases are TGCAGTGCTAGAGCCCGGGACGGCTTTGCTTTCTTT.

The chain joins TRBV6-5 to TRBJ1-2; D not resolved. The germline CDR1 and CDR2 sequences are MNHEY and SVGAGI. With 2 bases removed from V and 5 bases from J, the gap between germline ends came to 9 bases. The CDR3 runs 13 residues. The CDR3 spells CASSYELTYGYTF. The CDR3 bases are TGTGCCAGCAGTTACGAACTGACATATGGCTACACCTTC.